The 2 T cell receptor beta chains listed next were all sequenced from one sample in a study of regulatory T cells in long-lasting Graves disease. Stated time point: persistent/refractory GD, antithyroid drugs over 5 years with positive TRAb. Following extraction of RNA from PBMCs, that RNA was used to make the TCR library. Arm-PCR of CDR3 regions with iRepertoire HTBI primers generated TCR beta libraries. Via MiXCR, TCRdb re-called the multiplex PCR reads, giving one row per CDR3 protein. Among more than 650,000 distinct CDR3 sequences listed, about 30% were seen once. Sequencing was performed on peripheral blood mononuclear cells (PBMCs), taken when the disease was refractory, from a patient treated with antithyroid drugs. The receptors come from a female donor with Graves disease.

The sample holds many counts of this clonotype. The rearrangement uses TRBV2 and TRBJ1-2; 7 bases line up with TRBD1. The germline gives CDR1 SNHLY, CDR2 FYNNEI. After removal of 5 bases from V and 5 bases from J, the junction contained 11 bases not matched to a gene. CDR3 length: 15 amino acids. CDR3 nucleotide sequence: TGTGCCAGCAGTAACGATACAGGGGCGAAGTATGGCTACACCTTC. The encoded protein is CASSNDTGAKYGYTF.

This clonotype was detected a few times. This sequence joins TRBV3-1 and TRBJ2-5, with unresolved D. The V gene's germline CDR1 is LGHDT and CDR2 YNNKEL (reference sequence). This CDR3 has 15 residues. Trimming took 1 base from V and 1 from J, leaving 10 bases between them. The CDR3 here is CASSQVPTSQETQYF. DNA of the CDR3: TGTGCCAGCAGCCAAGTCCCGACAAGCCAAGAGACCCAGTACTTC.